The clone carrying this T cell receptor beta chain came up many times. Its target is not known. The data derive from a study of identical twins. Study-level results: Abundant beta clonotypes from cord blood bore fewer insertions; memory repertoires lacked this pattern.

J gave up 7 bases and V 6 bases, and 3 bases lay outside the gene matches. The CDR3 is 12 amino acids. The cDNA had a unique molecular identifier and a template-switch universal primer site. Each CDR3 protein is one row after TCRdb ran MiXCR on the 5' RACE reads. Among hundreds of thousands of distinct CDR3 sequences, 7.1% were seen once, and the ten largest hold 1.5% to 2%. The same data also contributed to another study, on yellow fever vaccine responses in identical twins.

The TCR was taken from a woman aged 18 to 35 in good health. This chain uses TRBV12-3 or TRBV12-4 with TRBJ1-2, with 9 bases aligning to TRBD1. The sequencing input was PBMCs. The CDR3 loop reads CASSTGGIGYTF. The CDR3 nucleotides are TGTGCCAGCAGCACAGGGGGCATTGGCTACACCTTC.